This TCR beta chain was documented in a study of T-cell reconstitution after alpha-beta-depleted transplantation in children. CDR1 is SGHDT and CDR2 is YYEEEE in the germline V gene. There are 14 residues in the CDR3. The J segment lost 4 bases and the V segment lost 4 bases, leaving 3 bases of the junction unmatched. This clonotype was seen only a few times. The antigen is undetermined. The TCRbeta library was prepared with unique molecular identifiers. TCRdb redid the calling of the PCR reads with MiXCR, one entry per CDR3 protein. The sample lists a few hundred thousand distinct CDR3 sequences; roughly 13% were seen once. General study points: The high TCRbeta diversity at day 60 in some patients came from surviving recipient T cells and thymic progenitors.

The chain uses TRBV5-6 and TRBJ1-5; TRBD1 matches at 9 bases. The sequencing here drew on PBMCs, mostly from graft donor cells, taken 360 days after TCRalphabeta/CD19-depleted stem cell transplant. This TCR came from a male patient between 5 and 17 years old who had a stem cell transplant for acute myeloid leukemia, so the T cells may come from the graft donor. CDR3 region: CASSVGQGNQPQHF. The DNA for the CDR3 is TGTGCCAGCAGCGTCGGACAGGGGAATCAGCCCCAGCATTTT.